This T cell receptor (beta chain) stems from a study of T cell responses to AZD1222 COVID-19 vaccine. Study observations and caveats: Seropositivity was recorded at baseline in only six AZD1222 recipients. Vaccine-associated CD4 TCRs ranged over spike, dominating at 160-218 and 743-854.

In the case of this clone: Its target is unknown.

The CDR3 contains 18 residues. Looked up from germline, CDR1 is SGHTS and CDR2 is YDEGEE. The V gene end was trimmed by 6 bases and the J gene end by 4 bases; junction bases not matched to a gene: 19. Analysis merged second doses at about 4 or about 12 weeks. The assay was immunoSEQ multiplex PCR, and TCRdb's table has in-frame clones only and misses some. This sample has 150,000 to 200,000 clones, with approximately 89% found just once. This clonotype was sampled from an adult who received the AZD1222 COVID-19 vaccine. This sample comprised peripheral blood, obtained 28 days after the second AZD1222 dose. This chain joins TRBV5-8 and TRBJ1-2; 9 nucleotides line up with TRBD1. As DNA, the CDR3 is TGTGCCAGCACCTTTATGCCCGGGACAGGGTTCGAGGCCTATGGCTACACCTTC. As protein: CASTFMPGTGFEAYGYTF.